What follows is one TCR beta chain and its context. Its specificity is unknown. This sample stems from a study of shared clonotypes between healthy human individuals. Study overall: CD4 naive and memory got three plates each, CD8 naive two, CD8 memory one. Study findings and constraints: Naive CD4 clonotypes overlapped across several donors at roughly 5.1%.

TCRdb's copy holds only in-frame clones and misses some; the assay was immunoSEQ multiplex PCR. The repertoire holds a few hundred thousand clones, less than 97% seen once, with 0.085% to 0.11% in the top ten. This CDR3 is built from 15 residues. With 3 bases removed from V and 2 bases from J, the gap between germline ends came to 12 bases. Germline CDR1 MGHDK, CDR2 SYGVNS. CD45RO-negative cells were positively selected for CCR7, leaving out terminally differentiated effector memory CD45RA+ cells. This clonotype was sampled from a woman aged 30 to 39 in good health. The sequencing input was naive CD8+ T cells sorted from blood. V usage is TRBV25-1 and J usage is TRBJ2-3; the D gene is possibly TRBD2 (6 bases). The CDR3 nucleotides are TGTGCCAGCAGTGAGGGACTCAGGCTCACAGATACGCAGTATTTT. It is translated as CASSEGLRLTDTQYF.